One and the same sample provided the 3 T cell receptor beta chains below, sequenced in a study of CD8 T cells in ankylosing spondylitis. TCRdb ran MiXCR on the 5' RACE reads and lists one entry per CDR3 protein. Among about 220,000 distinct CDR3 sequences listed, about 11% were seen once. Sequencing input: blood, either unsorted or a sorted T cell fraction (not recorded which). The receptor set was obtained from a male donor with ankylosing spondylitis or in good health (not recorded which).

There are many counts of this clonotype. The chain uses TRBV7-2 and TRBJ1-1; D ambiguous. Germline loops: CDR1 SGHTA, CDR2 FQGNSA. Trimming took off 4 bases at V and 1 base at J, with 10 bases between the two ends. The CDR3 is 14 amino acids. The CDR3 DNA sequence: TGTGCCAGCAGCTCCAAGCCGGCGAACACTGAAGCTTTCTTT. Its protein product is CASSSKPANTEAFF.

Only a few counts were recorded for this clonotype. The chain recombines TRBV15 with TRBJ2-2, with TRBD1 matching 9 bases. Trimming removed 0 bases from V and 6 bases from J; junction bases left unmatched: 8. Germline values: CDR1 LNHNV, CDR2 YYDKDF (reference sequence). The CDR3 spans 17 residues. CDR3 sequence (DNA): TGTGCCACCAGCAGAGATCTCTGGGACAGGGTCCCCGGGGAGCTGTTTTTT. It encodes CATSRDLWDRVPGELFF. The full variable domain, rest sourced from reference TRBV15 and TRBJ2-2, is DAMVIQNPRYQVTQFGKPVTLSCSQTLNHNVMYWYQQKSSQAPKLLFHYYDKDFNNEADTPDNFQSRRPNTSFCFLDIRSPGLGDTAMYLCATSRDLWDRVPGELFFGEGSRLTVL.

Ten or more counts support this clonotype. The chain joins TRBV5-1 to TRBJ2-4; D is unresolved. The ends were cut back, 0 bases at V and 6 bases at J, with 16 bases in the middle. Looked up from germline, CDR1 is SGHRS and CDR2 is YFSETQ. The length of the CDR3 is 16 residues. CDR3 sequence reads: CASSLEGPTSLNIQYF. The CDR3 nucleotides read TGCGCCAGCAGCTTGGAGGGCCCTACGAGCCTAAACATTCAGTACTTC.